This T cell receptor beta chain was found in a study of cytomegalovirus exposure and HLA in healthy donors. The V segment lost 3 bases and the J segment 10 bases; nucleotides outside the gene matches: 8. This CDR3 spans 16 amino acids. Germline CDR1 and CDR2: MNHNS and SASEGT. The study ran its PCR with 60 Vbeta and 13 Jbeta primers. Using immunoSEQ multiplex PCR, the repertoire was profiled, and TCRdb retains in-frame clones only, with some absent. Here the sample spans approximately 150,000 clones, 76% being singletons. This chain connects TRBV6-1 to TRBJ2-1, with 14 bases that match TRBD2. The receptor's source is a male donor in good health and CMV-seronegative. The sequencing sample was made of PBMCs. Here the CDR3 DNA reads TGTGCCAGCAGTGAGACTAGCGGGAGGGCCTATGGGGAGCAGTTCTTC. It codes for CASSETSGRAYGEQFF.